Described below is a single T cell receptor (beta chain) sequence and its context. This clonotype has a count of ten or more. Its antigen is still unknown. Base-call qualities are not available, and no considerably larger clone is one nucleotide away. This sample was included in a study (dated by TCRdb to about 2015). About the investigation overall: Whether tumor-infiltrating Tregs in breast cancer are recruited from blood Tregs or converted in situ from other CD4+ T cell subsets was tested. Results the study describes overall, beyond this receptor: Tumor memory CD4+ T cell TCR gene usage was found to cluster with blood and lymph node memory CD4+ cells and with lymph node naive CD4+ cells. The greatest overlap of tumor-infiltrating Treg TCR alpha and beta sequences was observed with tumor naive CD4+ T cells, followed by blood naive CD4+ T cells. Validation in the larger cohort was restricted to a single TCR beta V-J rearrangement rather than whole repertoires.

Full-length TCR variable regions were amplified by 5' RACE PCR using constant-region reverse primers, and then by semi-nested PCR using Nested Universal Primer A. Using the ReliaPrep RNA Cell Miniprep System, total RNA was extracted, and the SMARTer RACE 5'/3' Kit was then used to reverse transcribe the RNA into 5'RACE-ready cDNA. An Illumina MiSeq was used to sequence the full-length TCR alpha and beta libraries, which had been barcoded with multiplex adaptors. Per the authors' processing: For each of nine subset-tissue groups, sequencing data from the five patients were pooled, and the groups were then compared using unsupervised clustering of TCR gene usage. The Morisita-Horn index was used to calculate repertoire similarity, with shared sequences weighted by how much each contributed to each repertoire. The public reads were reprocessed in TCRdb via fastp at Q25 and MiXCR, keeping in-frame beta chains. Every distinct CDR3 protein forms one entry, paired with its most common genes and DNA. The V and J calls and clone size come from TCRdb's table, not from the authors' own analysis. This sample gives just over 60,000 distinct CDR3 sequences in total; nearly 30% of them show up just once. In total, the top ten clones hold 2% to 2.5% of the sample.

Naive CD4+ T cells were purified with the Miltenyi Naive CD4+ T Cell Isolation kit, with Tregs depleted using CD25 microbeads. Tregs, naive and memory CD4+ T cells from tumor, blood and ipsilateral draining lymph nodes of roughly 5 breast cancer patients underwent full-length TCR alpha and beta sequencing. Tumor tissue and lymph nodes from ipsilateral axillary dissection were perfused with PBS, minced and digested with collagenase I and hyaluronidase. A purity exceeding 90% was confirmed by FACS for the sorted cell populations. A distance of 14 bases separates the germline ends of V and J, which lose 2 bases and 1 base respectively. There are 17 amino acids in the CDR3, from cysteine to phenylalanine inclusive. CDR3 DNA only is kept here, 51 bases in frame from base 1.

The specimen was tumor-infiltrating naive CD4+ T cells sorted from the breast tumor. In light of the paper, this sample's cell subset or site label describes: naive CD4+ T cells, CD4+CD45RA+CD25-. The receptor comes from a female donor with breast cancer. The sequence is built from TRBV12-3 or TRBV12-4 and TRBJ2-2; too little of a D gene remains to name it. The nucleotides read TGTGCCAGCAGTTTACTCGCATTACTTAGGAACACCGGGGAGCTGTTTTTT. It encodes CASSLLALLRNTGELFF.